A selection of T cell receptor beta chains follows, all from one sample in a study of cytomegalovirus exposure and HLA in healthy donors. Sequencing used immunoSEQ multiplex PCR; TCRdb keeps in-frame clones, though not all of them. The table includes some 150,000 clones, 80% to 90% detected once. The sample comprised PBMCs. These TCRs come from a man aged 18 to 29 in good health and CMV-seropositive. CDR3s leave out the opening cysteine and the closing phenylalanine or tryptophan. Clone sizes are given selectively: once, few, many, or a class where the clone is expanded.

clone_size j_call v_call cdr3_aa
. TRBJ2-6 TRBV2 ASSNPLRSGANVLT
. TRBJ1-1 TRBV25-1 ASSDGLGLNTEAF
. TRBJ2-3 TRBV19 ASSVPSGGPDDTQY
once TRBJ2-5 TRBV19 ASSTVPGDRGQY
. TRBJ2-1 TRBV11-2 ASSLDGTGYNEQF
. TRBJ2-7 TRBV5-6 ASSQGLALSEQY
. TRBJ1-6 TRBV27 ASSLLRDRVESPLH
. TRBJ1-5 TRBV2 ASTWTGGGNQPQH
few TRBJ2-7 TRBV5-1 ASSPRTGATYEQY
. TRBJ1-1 TRBV11-2 ASSPMNTEAF
once TRBJ2-7 TRBV6-6 ASSALGTGGSYEQY
. TRBJ1-1 TRBV6-5 ASSADRSMNTEAF
. TRBJ2-1 TRBV5-1 ASSLWQGGSPEQF
. TRBJ2-3 TRBV30 AWKRTSGRPDTQY
once TRBJ1-2 TRBV6-6 ASSYSEAGYT
. TRBJ2-6 TRBV27 ASRPTGAGANVLT
. TRBJ2-1 TRBV4-1 ASSQDRLADYNEQF
. TRBJ1-2 TRBV4-1 ASSRSTGDYGYT
. TRBJ2-7 TRBV14 ASSQDRGLAGPTYEQY
once TRBJ2-5 TRBV20-1 SAWSQETQY
. TRBJ1-2 TRBV28 ALGQGVYGYT
once TRBJ2-7 TRBV6-1 ASSESAGGPSEQY
. TRBJ2-7 TRBV7-2 ASSLGFGGRLTNYEQY
. TRBJ1-1 TRBV30 AGGGRNTEAF
. TRBJ2-2 TRBV6-5 ASRVQNTGELF
. TRBJ2-2 TRBV5-1 ASSFGQGAGTGELF
. TRBJ1-1 TRBV7-9 ASSPRGLQGAGTEAF
. TRBJ2-3 TRBV18 ASSKGQVTDTQY
. TRBJ2-6 TRBV7-2 ASPSGDSGANVLT
. TRBJ1-3 TRBV5-6 ASSLSGTVDTIY
. TRBJ1-3 TRBV18 ASSPRDSSGNTIY
. TRBJ2-3 TRBV7-9 ASSLISSGTDTQY
. TRBJ2-7 TRBV6-6 ASSSLAPGYEQY
. TRBJ1-2 TRBV12-5 ASGLGTGGDPGYGYT
. TRBJ2-5 TRBV7-9 ASSLDRTDEETQY
. TRBJ1-5 TRBV7-2 ASSLGGGINQPQH
. TRBJ1-1 TRBV29-1 SAGTGETEAF
. TRBJ1-6 TRBV4-1 ASSQVKTRRNRSPLH
. TRBJ2-5 TRBV4-3 ASSLTGSRMETQY
once TRBJ1-2 TRBV9 ASSEGGAGGYT
once TRBJ2-7 TRBV4-3 ASTLGGASGILQY
. TRBJ1-5 TRBV19 ASSPAGGPVGQPQH
once TRBJ1-6 TRBV6-5 ASSDRAEDSPLH
. TRBJ2-5 TRBV9 ASSPPGLGGSETQY
. TRBJ1-1 TRBV9 ASSVGIGTVNTEAF
. TRBJ2-3 TRBV19 ASSLTRKGATDTQY